Below are 24 T cell receptor beta chains sequenced from a single sample in a study of shared clonotypes between healthy human individuals. Only in-frame clones appear in the TCRdb table, and some are missing; sequencing was by immunoSEQ multiplex PCR. The sample comprises under 650,000 clones, less than 96% of which are singletons, and 0.055% to 0.075% rests with the top ten. Source material: naive CD4+ T cells sorted from blood. Subset here: CD45RA+ positively selected. The receptor set was obtained from a woman in her thirties in good health.

The chain carries TRBV5-4 and TRBJ2-1; 7 nucleotides line up with TRBD2. V lost 0 bases, J lost 3 bases, and 6 bases stayed unmatched. Per the germline V gene, CDR1 is SGHNT and CDR2 is YYREEE (reference sequence). The CDR3 covers 16 residues. The CDR3 DNA reads TGTGCCAGCAGCTTGGGCGGGCGGGAGTTCTACAATGAGCAGTTCTTC. Protein sequence: CASSLGGREFYNEQFF. The variable domain in full, completed from reference TRBV5-4 and TRBJ2-1, reads ETGVTQSPTHLIKTRGQQVTLRCSSQSGHNTVSWYQQALGQGPQFIFQYYREEENGRGNFPPRFSGLQFPNYSSELNVNALELDDSALYLCASSLGGREFYNEQFFGPGTRLTVL.

The V call is TRBV19, the J call TRBJ2-5; no reliable D call. The CDR3 length is 13 residues. Germline V gene sequence: CDR1 LNHDA, CDR2 SQIVND (reference sequence). Trimming removed 5 bases from V and 5 bases from J, with 12 bases in between. The CDR3 spells CASSVGVAETQYF. The CDR3 DNA follows: TGTGCCAGTAGTGTTGGCGTGGCGGAGACCCAGTACTTC.

V is TRBV5-1 and J is TRBJ2-7; possible D gene TRBD1, 6 bases. Trimming removed 0 bases at V and 2 bases at J, with 12 bases between. Germline assignment: CDR1 SGHRS and CDR2 YFSETQ. The CDR3 has 15 amino acids. For the CDR3, the DNA is TGCGCCAGCAGCTTGGCAGGGGACCTAGCCTACGAGCAGTACTTC. Translation gives CASSLAGDLAYEQYF.

V usage is TRBV14 and J usage is TRBJ2-3; 8 nucleotides align to TRBD1. This CDR3 has 15 residues. With 1 base clipped from V and 0 bases from J, the junction kept 0 bases outside the gene matches. In germline, CDR1 is SGHDN, CDR2 FVKESK. CDR3 region: CASSQGQGSTDTQYF. CDR3 nucleotide sequence: TGTGCCAGCAGCCAAGGACAGGGGAGCACAGATACGCAGTATTTT.

This clone was detected only once. This chain uses TRBV10-3 with TRBJ1-2; TRBD1 is a possible D gene (5 bases). V lost 11 bases, J lost 4 bases, and 26 bases lay in between. Germline V CDR1 and CDR2: ENHRY, SYGVKD. CDR3 length: 16 amino acids. CDR3 sequence: CASRPGGAGGSYGYTF. In DNA, the CDR3 is TGTGCCTCAAGACCCGGCGGGGCGGGGGGATCCTATGGCTACACCTTC.

The chain recombines TRBV18 with TRBJ1-1; 8 bases fit TRBD1. Germline loops: CDR1 KGHSH, CDR2 LQKENI. V dropped 3 bases and J dropped 5; count of bases not matched to a gene: 2. The CDR3 contains 13 residues. The CDR3 DNA follows: TGTGCCAGCTCACCGGACAGGGCGACTGAAGCTTTCTTT. Translating it yields CASSPDRATEAFF.

The CDR3 nucleotides read TGTGCCAGTAGTATCTACGGGGGACAGGGCCGAACTGAAGCTTTCTTT. This sequence encodes CASSIYGGQGRTEAFF. The rearrangement uses TRBV19 and TRBJ1-1, with 9 bases fitting TRBD1. Germline CDR1 reads LNHDA; CDR2 reads SQIVND (reference sequence). The CDR3 contains 16 residues. The trim removed 3 bases at V and 5 bases at J, leaving 10 bases unmatched.

The chain carries TRBV10-2 and TRBJ1-5, with 8 bases identical to TRBD1. Germline V gene sequence: CDR1 WSHSY, CDR2 SAAADI. V shed 8 bases and J 0 bases; nucleotides not matched to a gene: 3. CDR3 length equals 14 residues. CDR3 amino acids: CASGGQGSNQPQHF. The CDR3 DNA follows: TGCGCCAGCGGAGGACAGGGTAGCAATCAGCCCCAGCATTTT.

The rearrangement joins TRBV27 to TRBJ2-1; TRBD2 matches 8 bases. The V segment lost 3 bases and the J segment 10 bases; nucleotides outside the gene matches: 11. This CDR3 has 15 residues. Germline-derived CDR1 and CDR2 are MNHEY and SMNVEV (reference sequence). CDR3: CASSFGGRPGGEQFF. DNA for the CDR3: TGTGCCAGCAGTTTTGGAGGGAGGCCGGGGGGGGAGCAGTTCTTC.

V and J are TRBV28 and TRBJ1-2, with D perhaps matching TRBD1 (5 bases). Deletions cut 6 bases from V and 8 bases from J, with 19 bases between. The CDR3 is made up of 14 amino acids. Germline V lookup: CDR1 MDHEN, CDR2 SYDVKM. The CDR3 nucleotides are TGTGCCAGCAGATCGGAGGGGCGCCTGTGGGGCTACACCTTC. This gives the protein CASRSEGRLWGYTF.

This chain links TRBV18 with TRBJ1-1; 8 nucleotides line up with TRBD1. The CDR3 covers 12 residues. CDR1 is KGHSH, CDR2 LQKENI, per germline. After removal of 6 bases from V and 11 bases from J, the junction contained 8 bases not matched to a gene. CDR3: CASSVNRDRAFF. For the CDR3, the DNA is TGTGCCAGCTCCGTAAACCGGGACAGGGCTTTCTTT.

The chain joins TRBV28 to TRBJ2-3, with TRBD2 matching over 11 bases. The germline gives CDR1 MDHEN, CDR2 SYDVKM. This CDR3 region has 16 residues. Losses at the gene ends were 1 base for V and 6 bases for J; bases not matched to a gene: 6. CDR3 loop: CASSLSTSGRQDTQYF. The CDR3, as DNA: TGTGCCAGCAGTTTATCCACTAGCGGGAGACAGGATACGCAGTATTTT.

The chain recombines TRBV21-1 with TRBJ2-7; the D segment call TRBD2 is taken from the table without a DNA check. TRBV21-1 is a documented pseudogene. The CDR3 runs to 16 residues. CDR3 nucleotide sequence: TGTGCCAGCAGCTCTACGGAGGGCACTCCAATCTACGAGCAGTACTTC. It specifies CASSSTEGTPIYEQYF.

This rearrangement joins TRBV11-2 to TRBJ2-7; weak D call: TRBD2 (5 bases). V was trimmed by 6 bases and J by 2 bases, leaving 14 bases between them. CDR1 is SGHAT and CDR2 is FQNNGV in the germline V gene. CDR3 length equals 14 residues. This chain's CDR3 is CASSRGFQPYEQYF. CDR3 sequence (DNA): TGTGCCAGCAGTCGGGGATTCCAACCCTACGAGCAGTACTTC.

J is TRBJ2-2 and V is TRBV11-2, with 11 positions matching TRBD2. The trim removed 1 base at V and 1 base at J, leaving 2 bases unmatched. The CDR3 is made up of 17 amino acids. From germline, CDR1 is SGHAT and CDR2 FQNNGV. The CDR3 DNA follows: TGTGCCAGCAGCTTAGTGGGACTAGCGGTGAACACCGGGGAGCTGTTTTTT. Its translation: CASSLVGLAVNTGELFF.

The rearrangement joins TRBV19 to TRBJ1-4; TRBD1 matches 9 bases. Trimming removed 6 bases from V and 6 bases from J; junction bases left unmatched: 2. The CDR3 length is 13 residues. CDR1 is LNHDA, CDR2 SQIVND, per germline (reference sequence). CDR3 sequence: CASSRQGDEKLFF. The CDR3 DNA is TGTGCCAGTAGCCGACAGGGGGATGAAAAACTGTTTTTT. The full variable domain, completed using reference TRBV19 and TRBJ1-4, is DGGITQSPKYLFRKEGQNVTLSCEQNLNHDAMYWYRQDPGQGLRLIYYSQIVNDFQKGDIAEGYSVSREKKESFPLTVTSAQKNPTAFYLCASSRQGDEKLFFGSGTQLSVL.

This chain links TRBV11-2 with TRBJ2-6; 7 nucleotides align to TRBD1. In germline, CDR1 is SGHAT, CDR2 FQNNGV. The V segment lost 5 bases and the J segment 2 bases; nucleotides outside the gene matches: 3. The CDR3 sequence is 15 residues long. CDR3 loop: CASSPGTAGANVLTF. The CDR3 DNA reads TGTGCCAGCAGCCCTGGGACAGCTGGGGCCAACGTCCTGACTTTC.

This chain connects TRBV6-1 to TRBJ2-6; the D is unclear. Trimming shortened V by 9 bases and J by 0 bases, and 12 bases separated the two germline ends. CDR3 length equals 15 residues. Germline CDR1 reads MNHNS; CDR2 reads SASEGT. The CDR3 protein is CARECLPSGANVLTF. Here the CDR3 DNA reads TGTGCCAGGGAGTGTCTCCCCTCTGGGGCCAACGTCCTGACTTTC.

The chain carries TRBV28 and TRBJ2-6; D not resolved. The germline CDR1 and CDR2 sequences are MDHEN and SYDVKM. The length of the CDR3 is 15 residues. The ends were cut back, 3 bases at V and 4 bases at J, with 10 bases in the middle. The CDR3 reads CASSFTLSGANVLTF. The CDR3 DNA follows: TGTGCCAGCAGTTTTACGCTGTCGGGGGCCAACGTCCTGACTTTC.

The chain links TRBV27 to TRBJ2-3; possibly TRBD2 for D (5 bases). V lost 6 bases, J lost 4 bases, and 17 bases lay in between. This CDR3 is 15 amino acids long. Germline values: CDR1 MNHEY, CDR2 SMNVEV (reference sequence). The CDR3 nucleotides are TGTGCCAGCAGAACCTGGACTTCCGACGCAGATACGCAGTATTTT. It specifies CASRTWTSDADTQYF.

The chain is built from TRBV2 and TRBJ2-5; the match to TRBD2 covers 7 bases. The DNA end is more similar to TRBJ2-7, so the J call may be wrong. The CDR3 runs to 15 residues. Germline CDR1 SNHLY, CDR2 FYNNEI. For the CDR3, the DNA is TGTGCCAGCAGTGGCCCCGGGAGGCTCAACTACGAGCAGTACTTC. Residues: CASSGPGRLNYEQYF.

The rearrangement joins TRBV19 to TRBJ1-4, with a weak D call TRBD1 (6 bases). V was cut by 5 bases and J by 8 bases, with 12 bases left in between. Germline loops: CDR1 LNHDA, CDR2 SQIVND (reference sequence). The CDR3 length is 13 residues. DNA of the CDR3: TGTGCCAGTAGTGGCGGACAGACCGAAAAACTGTTTTTT. This gives the protein CASSGGQTEKLFF.

This clone was counted a single time. DNA of the CDR3: TGCGCCAGCAGCCACGGGGCTAGCGGGGCCATGGCATATCAGTACTTC. Translating it yields CASSHGASGAMAYQYF. The chain joins TRBV4-1 to TRBJ2-4; TRBD2 matches 9 bases. From germline, CDR1 is MGHRA and CDR2 YSYEKL. J gave up 12 bases and V 3 bases, and 15 bases lay outside the gene matches. The CDR3 consists of 16 residues.

The chain has TRBV5-1 and TRBJ2-3, with 9 bases identical to TRBD2. The ends lost 4 bases at V and 6 bases at J; junction bases unmatched: 9. The V gene's germline CDR1 is SGHRS and CDR2 YFSETQ. This CDR3 region has 15 residues. The CDR3 region is CASSRSSGSGDTQYF. The CDR3 DNA reads as TGCGCCAGCAGCCGCAGTAGCGGGAGTGGGGATACGCAGTATTTT.